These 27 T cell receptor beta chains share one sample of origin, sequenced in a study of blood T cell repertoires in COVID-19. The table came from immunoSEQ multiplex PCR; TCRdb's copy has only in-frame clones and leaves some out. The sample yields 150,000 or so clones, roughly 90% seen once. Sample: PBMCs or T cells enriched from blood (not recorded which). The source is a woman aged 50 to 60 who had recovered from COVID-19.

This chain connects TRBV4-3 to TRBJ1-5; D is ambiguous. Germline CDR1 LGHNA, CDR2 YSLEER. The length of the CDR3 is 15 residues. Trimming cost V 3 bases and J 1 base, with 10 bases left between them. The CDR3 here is CASSHRTGSNQPQHF. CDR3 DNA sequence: TGCGCCAGCAGCCATAGGACGGGGAGCAATCAGCCCCAGCATTTT.

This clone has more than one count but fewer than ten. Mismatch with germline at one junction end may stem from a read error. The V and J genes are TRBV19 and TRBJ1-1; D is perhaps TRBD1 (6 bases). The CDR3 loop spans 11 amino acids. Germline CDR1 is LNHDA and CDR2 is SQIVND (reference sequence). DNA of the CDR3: TGTGCCAGTAGTGCCCGGGACACACGCCTTTTT. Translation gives CASSARDTRLF.

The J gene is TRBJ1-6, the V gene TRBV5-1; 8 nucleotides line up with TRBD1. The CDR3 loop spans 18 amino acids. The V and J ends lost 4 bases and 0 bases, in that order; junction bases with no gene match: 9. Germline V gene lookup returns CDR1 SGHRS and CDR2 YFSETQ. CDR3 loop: CASSQGQAASSYNSPLHF. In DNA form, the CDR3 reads TGCGCCAGCAGCCAGGGACAGGCCGCTTCCTCCTATAATTCACCCCTCCACTTT.

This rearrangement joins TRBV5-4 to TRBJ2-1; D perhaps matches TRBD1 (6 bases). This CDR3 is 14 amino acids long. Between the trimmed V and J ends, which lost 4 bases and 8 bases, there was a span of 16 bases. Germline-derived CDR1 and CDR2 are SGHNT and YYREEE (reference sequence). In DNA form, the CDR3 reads TGTGCCAGCAGCAGAGCCACAGGGAACCATGAGCAGTTCTTC. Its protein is CASSRATGNHEQFF.

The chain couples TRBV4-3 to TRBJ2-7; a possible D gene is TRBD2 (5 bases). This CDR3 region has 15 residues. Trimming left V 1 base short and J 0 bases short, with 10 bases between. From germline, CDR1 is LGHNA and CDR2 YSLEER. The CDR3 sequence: CASSQGHGVSYEQYF. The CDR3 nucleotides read TGCGCCAGCAGCCAAGGGCACGGGGTCTCCTACGAGCAGTACTTC.

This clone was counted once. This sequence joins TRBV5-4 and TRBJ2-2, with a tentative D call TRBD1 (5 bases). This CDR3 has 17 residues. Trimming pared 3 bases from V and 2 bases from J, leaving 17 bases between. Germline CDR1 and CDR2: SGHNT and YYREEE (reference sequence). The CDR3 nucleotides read TGTGCCAGCAGCTCTATCGACAGTCTTTTTAACACCGGGGAGCTGTTTTTT. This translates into CASSSIDSLFNTGELFF. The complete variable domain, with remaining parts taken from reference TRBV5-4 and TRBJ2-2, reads ETGVTQSPTHLIKTRGQQVTLRCSSQSGHNTVSWYQQALGQGPQFIFQYYREEENGRGNFPPRFSGLQFPNYSSELNVNALELDDSALYLCASSSIDSLFNTGELFFGEGSRLTVL.

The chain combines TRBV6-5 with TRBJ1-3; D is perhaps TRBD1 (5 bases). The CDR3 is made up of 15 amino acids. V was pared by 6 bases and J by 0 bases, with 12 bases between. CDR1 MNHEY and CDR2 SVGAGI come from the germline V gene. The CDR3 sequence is CASSRYRSSGNTIYF. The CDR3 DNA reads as TGTGCCAGCAGCAGATACAGGAGCTCTGGAAACACCATATATTTT.

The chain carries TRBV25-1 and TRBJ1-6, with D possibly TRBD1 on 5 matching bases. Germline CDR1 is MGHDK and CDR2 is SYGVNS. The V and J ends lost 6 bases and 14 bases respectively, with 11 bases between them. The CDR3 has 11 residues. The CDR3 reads CASSHGGALHF. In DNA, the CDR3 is TGTGCCAGCAGCCACGGGGGGGCCCTCCACTTT.

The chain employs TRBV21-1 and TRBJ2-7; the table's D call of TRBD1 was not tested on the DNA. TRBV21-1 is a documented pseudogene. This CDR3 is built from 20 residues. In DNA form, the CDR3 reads TGTGCCAGCAGCAAAGAAGTCTTAGGAAGGGTGGGGCCCAGCTCCTACGAGCAGTACTTC. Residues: CASSKEVLGRVGPSSYEQYF.

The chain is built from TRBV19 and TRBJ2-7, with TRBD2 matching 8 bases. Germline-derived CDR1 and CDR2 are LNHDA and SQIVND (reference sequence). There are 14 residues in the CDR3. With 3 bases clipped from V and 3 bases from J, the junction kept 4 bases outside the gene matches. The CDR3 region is CASSIIGGGYEQYF. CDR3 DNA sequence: TGTGCCAGTAGTATTATCGGGGGGGGCTACGAGCAGTACTTC. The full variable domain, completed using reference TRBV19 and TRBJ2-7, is DGGITQSPKYLFRKEGQNVTLSCEQNLNHDAMYWYRQDPGQGLRLIYYSQIVNDFQKGDIAEGYSVSREKKESFPLTVTSAQKNPTAFYLCASSIIGGGYEQYFGPGTRLTVT.

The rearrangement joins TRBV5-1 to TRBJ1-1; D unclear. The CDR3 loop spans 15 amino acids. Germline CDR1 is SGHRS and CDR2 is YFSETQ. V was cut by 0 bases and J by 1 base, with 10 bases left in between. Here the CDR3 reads CASSLGHRRNTEAFF. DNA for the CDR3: TGCGCCAGCAGCTTGGGTCACAGAAGGAACACTGAAGCTTTCTTT.

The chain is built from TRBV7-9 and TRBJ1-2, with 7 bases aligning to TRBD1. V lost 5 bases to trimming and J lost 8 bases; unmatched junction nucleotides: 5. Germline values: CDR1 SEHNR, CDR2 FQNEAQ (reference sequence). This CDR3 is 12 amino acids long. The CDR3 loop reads CASSQGQKGYTF. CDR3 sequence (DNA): TGTGCCAGCAGCCAGGGACAGAAGGGCTACACCTTC.

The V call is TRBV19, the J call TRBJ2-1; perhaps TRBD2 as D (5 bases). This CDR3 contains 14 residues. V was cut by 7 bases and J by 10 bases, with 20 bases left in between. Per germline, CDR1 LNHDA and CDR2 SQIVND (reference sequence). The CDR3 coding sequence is TGTGCCAGTAAAGAGTGGAGGCCGGCGGAAGAGCAGTTCTTC. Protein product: CASKEWRPAEEQFF.

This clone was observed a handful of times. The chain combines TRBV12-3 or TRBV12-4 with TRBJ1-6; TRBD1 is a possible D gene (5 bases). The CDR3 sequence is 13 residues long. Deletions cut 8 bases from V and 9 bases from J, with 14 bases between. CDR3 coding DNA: TGTGCCAGCGGGTTGCAGGGAAGTTCACCCCTCCACTTT. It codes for CASGLQGSSPLHF.

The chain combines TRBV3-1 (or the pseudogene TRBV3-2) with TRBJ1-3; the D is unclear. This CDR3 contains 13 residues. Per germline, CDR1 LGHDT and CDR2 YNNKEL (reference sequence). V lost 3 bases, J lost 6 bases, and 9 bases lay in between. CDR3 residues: CASSQGQINTIYF. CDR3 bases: TGTGCCAGCAGCCAGGGCCAAATAAACACCATATATTTT.

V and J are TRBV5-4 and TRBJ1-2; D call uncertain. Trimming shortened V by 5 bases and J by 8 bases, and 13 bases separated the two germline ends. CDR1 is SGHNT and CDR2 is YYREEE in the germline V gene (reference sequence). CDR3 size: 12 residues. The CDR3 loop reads CASSPNPGGYTF. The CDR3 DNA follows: TGTGCCAGCAGTCCCAACCCCGGGGGCTACACCTTC.

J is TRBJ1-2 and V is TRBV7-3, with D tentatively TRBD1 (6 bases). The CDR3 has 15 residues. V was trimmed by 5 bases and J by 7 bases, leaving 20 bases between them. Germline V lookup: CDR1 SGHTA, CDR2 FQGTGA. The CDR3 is CASSLHVTGLGGYTF. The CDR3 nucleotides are TGTGCCAGCAGCCTGCACGTCACAGGGCTGGGTGGCTACACCTTC.

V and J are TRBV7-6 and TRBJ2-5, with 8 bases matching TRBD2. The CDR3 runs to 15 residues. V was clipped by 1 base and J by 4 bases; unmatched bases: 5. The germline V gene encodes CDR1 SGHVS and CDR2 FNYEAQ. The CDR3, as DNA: TGTGCCAGCAGCTTAGTAGCGGGGCCCCCAGAGACCCAGTACTTC. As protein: CASSLVAGPPETQYF.

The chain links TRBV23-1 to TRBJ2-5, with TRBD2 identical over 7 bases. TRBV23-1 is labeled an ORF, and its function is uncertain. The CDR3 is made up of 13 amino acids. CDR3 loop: CARGDLTKETQYF. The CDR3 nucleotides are TGCGCTCGGGGGGACTTGACCAAAGAGACCCAGTACTTC.

The CDR3 DNA reads as TGCAGCGTTGACACGGACACTGTCAACTATGGCTACACCTTC. It specifies CSVDTDTVNYGYTF. V and J are TRBV29-1 and TRBJ1-2, with D possibly being TRBD1 (5 bases). From germline, CDR1 is SQVTM and CDR2 ANQGSEA. This CDR3 region has 14 residues. V lost 3 bases, J lost 2 bases, and 13 bases lay in between. The full variable domain, its missing parts supplied by reference TRBV29-1 and TRBJ1-2, is SAVISQKPSRDICQRGTSLTIQCQVDSQVTMMFWYRQQPGQSLTLIATANQGSEATYESGFVIDKFPISRPNLTFSTLTVSNMSPEDSSIYLCSVDTDTVNYGYTFGSGTRLTVV.

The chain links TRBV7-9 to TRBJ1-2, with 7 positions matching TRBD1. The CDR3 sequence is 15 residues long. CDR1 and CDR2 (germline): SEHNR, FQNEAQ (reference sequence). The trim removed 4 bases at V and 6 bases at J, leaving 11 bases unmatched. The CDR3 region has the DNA TGTGCCAGCAGCTACTCCGGGACAGCCTCAGATGGCTACACCTTC. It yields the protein CASSYSGTASDGYTF. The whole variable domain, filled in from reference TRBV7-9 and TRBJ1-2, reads DTGVSQNPRHKITKRGQNVTFRCDPISEHNRLYWYRQTLGQGPEFLTYFQNEAQLEKSRLLSDRFSAERPKGSFSTLEIQRTEQGDSAMYLCASSYSGTASDGYTFGSGTRLTVV.

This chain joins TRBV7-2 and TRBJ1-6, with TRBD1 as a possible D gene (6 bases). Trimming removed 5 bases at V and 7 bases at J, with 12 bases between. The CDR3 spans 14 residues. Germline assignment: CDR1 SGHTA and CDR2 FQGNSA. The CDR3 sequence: CASSLGHSNSPLHF. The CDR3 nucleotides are TGTGCCAGCAGCCTGGGACACTCGAATTCACCCCTCCACTTT.

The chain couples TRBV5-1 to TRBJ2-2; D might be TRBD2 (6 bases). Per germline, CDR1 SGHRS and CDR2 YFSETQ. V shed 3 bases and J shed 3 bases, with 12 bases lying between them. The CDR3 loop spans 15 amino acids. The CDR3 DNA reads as TGCGCCAGCAGCTCGACTAGAGGCGACACCGGGGAGCTGTTTTTT. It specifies CASSSTRGDTGELFF.

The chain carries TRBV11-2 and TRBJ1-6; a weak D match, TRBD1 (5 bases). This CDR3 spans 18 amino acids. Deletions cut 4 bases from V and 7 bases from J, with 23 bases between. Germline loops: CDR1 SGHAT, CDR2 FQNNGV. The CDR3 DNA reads TGTGCCAGCAGCTACAGCCGTTTCGGGGGTGAAAGGAATTCACCCCTCCACTTT. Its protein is CASSYSRFGGERNSPLHF.

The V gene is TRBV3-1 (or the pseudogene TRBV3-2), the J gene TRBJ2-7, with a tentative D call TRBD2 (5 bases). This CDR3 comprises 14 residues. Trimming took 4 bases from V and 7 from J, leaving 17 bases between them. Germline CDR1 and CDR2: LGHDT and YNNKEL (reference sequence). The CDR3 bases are TGTGCCAGCAGCCTCGGAGCTAACACGGGAGAGCAGTACTTC. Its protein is CASSLGANTGEQYF.

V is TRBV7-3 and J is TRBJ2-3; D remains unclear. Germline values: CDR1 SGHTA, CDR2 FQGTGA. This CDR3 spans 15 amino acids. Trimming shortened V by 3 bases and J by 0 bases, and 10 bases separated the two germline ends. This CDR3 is CASSFNRLSTDTQYF. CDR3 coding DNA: TGTGCCAGCAGCTTTAATAGACTTAGCACAGATACGCAGTATTTT.

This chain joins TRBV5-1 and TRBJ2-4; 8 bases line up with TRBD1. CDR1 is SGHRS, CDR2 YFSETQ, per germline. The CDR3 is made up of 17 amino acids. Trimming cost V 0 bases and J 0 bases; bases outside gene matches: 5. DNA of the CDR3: TGCGCCAGCAGCTTGGAAGGGACAGGTTTAGCCAAAAACATTCAGTACTTC. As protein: CASSLEGTGLAKNIQYF.